This is a list of T cell receptor beta chains from one sample in a study of T cell responses to AZD1222 COVID-19 vaccine. Assay: immunoSEQ multiplex PCR; the TCRdb copy retains only in-frame clones and omits some. The sample gives about 120,000 clones, about 90% of which show up once; about 5.3% is in the top ten. Sequencing used peripheral blood, obtained on day 0 of AZD1222 vaccination. The receptors were sampled from an adult in good health. CDR3s include the opening cysteine and the closing phenylalanine or tryptophan. The D gene is left open where the match is weak. Some rows have no size entry. The others give once, few or many, or a class for an expanded clone.

J gene | clone size | V gene | D gene | CDR3 DNA | CDR3 protein
TRBJ2-2 | - | TRBV6-5 | - | TGTGCCAGCAGGGCAACAGGGAACACCGGGGAGCTGTTTTTT | CASRATGNTGELFF
TRBJ1-1 | - | TRBV5-1 | - | TGCGCCAGCAGCAGGAGTAGGGAATCCACTGAAGCTTTCTTT | CASSRSRESTEAFF
TRBJ2-5 | - | TRBV7-9 | - | TGTGCCAGCAGCTTTCAGCTTTCCCGTATGGGCCAGTACTTC | CASSFQLSRMGQYF
TRBJ2-7 | - | TRBV7-9 | - | TGTGCCAGCAGCCAACCACCGGGCCTCTACGAGCAGTACTTC | CASSQPPGLYEQYF
TRBJ1-3 | - | TRBV28 | - | TGTGCCAGCAGTGACCCCGGGCCAAGCTCTGGAAACACCATATATTTT | CASSDPGPSSGNTIYF
TRBJ2-7 | - | TRBV19 | - | TGTGCCAGTGCCGGGACGGGGTTCCTGGACGTTCCGGAGCAGTACTTC | CASAGTGFLDVPEQYF
TRBJ2-3 | - | TRBV5-1 | - | TGCGCCAGCAGCCCCCTCACCACAGATACGCAGTATTTT | CASSPLTTDTQYF
TRBJ2-5 | - | TRBV5-5 | TRBD2 | TGTGCCAGCAGACGAGCGGGAGGAAAAGAGACCCAGTACTTC | CASRRAGGKETQYF
TRBJ2-7 | - | TRBV29-1 | TRBD1 | TGCAGCGTTGGCGGACAGGCCGAGGCCGAGCAGTACTTC | CSVGGQAEAEQYF
TRBJ2-1 | - | TRBV12-3/TRBV12-4 | - | TGTGCCAGCAGCCGAGGACTATACAATGAGCAGTTCTTC | CASSRGLYNEQFF
TRBJ2-7 | - | TRBV9 | TRBD2 | TGTGCCAGCACCGCTGGGACTAGCGGGAATGCCGAGCAGTACTTC | CASTAGTSGNAEQYF
TRBJ1-5 | - | TRBV5-6 | - | TGTGCCAGCAGCCAGAGTCGCAGGAACATGGGGGGAGATCAGCCCCAGCATTTT | CASSQSRRNMGGDQPQHF
TRBJ2-5 | - | TRBV10-3 | TRBD1 | TGTGCCATCAGTGAGACAGGGGTCGAGGAGACCCAGTACTTC | CAISETGVEETQYF
TRBJ2-1 | - | TRBV19 | - | TGTGCCTCAACCCTTACAGGGAATTACAATGAGCAGTTCTTC | CASTLTGNYNEQFF
TRBJ1-6 | - | TRBV5-1 | TRBD1 | TGCGCCAGCAGCGGGACTACAGGGGGCAGCTCACCCCTCCACTTT | CASSGTTGGSSPLHF
TRBJ1-4 | - | TRBV7-2 | - | TGTGCCAGCAGCTTATGGGGTGGGGAAAAACTGTTTTTT | CASSLWGGEKLFF
TRBJ1-5 | - | TRBV7-9 | TRBD1 | TGTGCCAGCAGCCGACGACAGGGAGGTCATAGCAATCAGCCCCAGCATTTT | CASSRRQGGHSNQPQHF
TRBJ1-2 | - | TRBV5-4 | - | TGTGCCAGCAGCTTGGAAATTGTGGGGAGTGGGTATGGCTACACCTTC | CASSLEIVGSGYGYTF
TRBJ1-4 | few | TRBV27 | - | TGTGCCAGCAGTCTGGACCCCTCGGATGAAAAACTGTTTTTT | CASSLDPSDEKLFF
TRBJ2-2 | few | TRBV12-3/TRBV12-4 | - | TGTGCCAGCAGGGACTACATCACCGGGGAGCTGTTTTTT | CASRDYITGELFF
TRBJ1-2 | - | TRBV2 | - | TGTGCCAGCATATCGGGGGGCTACACCTTC | CASISGGYTF
TRBJ1-1 | - | TRBV18 | - | TGTGCCAGCTCACCCCTCGGGGGGGATACTGAAGCTTTCTTT | CASSPLGGDTEAFF
TRBJ1-2 | - | TRBV9 | - | TGTGCCAGCAGCAACTATGGCTACACCTTC | CASSNYGYTF
TRBJ2-7 | few | TRBV12-3/TRBV12-4 | TRBD1 | TGTGCCAGCAGGGCAGGGGGCGAGCAGTACTTC | CASRAGGEQYF
TRBJ1-2 | - | TRBV6-6 | - | TGTGCCAGCAGCCAAACCGATCTCTCTTCTTATGGCTACACCTTC | CASSQTDLSSYGYTF
TRBJ1-6 | - | TRBV11-2 | - | TGTGCCAGCAGCTCACCGACGGGTTCACCCCTCCACTTT | CASSSPTGSPLHF
TRBJ2-7 | - | TRBV13 | - | TGTGCCAGCAGCGGGCCGGGCCCTAGCTCCTACGAGCAGTACTTC | CASSGPGPSSYEQYF
TRBJ2-1 | once | TRBV2 | TRBD1 | TGTGCCAGCAGTGAACCCGGGACAGGGGCCTTCGTCCCCTACAATGAGCAGTTCTTC | CASSEPGTGAFVPYNEQFF
TRBJ2-1 | - | TRBV18 | - | TGTGCCAGCTCACGGGACAATGAGCAGTTCTTC | CASSRDNEQFF
TRBJ1-2 | - | TRBV2 | - | TGTGCCAGCAGTGAGGCAGCTATTAACTATGGCTACACCTTC | CASSEAAINYGYTF
TRBJ1-2 | - | TRBV7-2 | TRBD1 | TGTGCCAGCAGCTTTGGAGGGGGCTATCGGGATGGCTACACCTTC | CASSFGGGYRDGYTF
TRBJ2-5 | - | TRBV29-1 | - | TGCAGCGTTGTTATGAGGGAGACCCAGTACTTC | CSVVMRETQYF
TRBJ2-3 | - | TRBV6-6 | - | TGTGCCAGCCAGGGGAGCGGGCTTAGCACAGATACGCAGTATTTT | CASQGSGLSTDTQYF
TRBJ1-4 | - | TRBV11-2 | - | TGTGCCAGCAGCTCCGGGTTACAACTGTTTTTT | CASSSGLQLFF
TRBJ1-1 | - | TRBV18 | - | TGTGCCAGCTTAAAAGGACGTGGCACTGAAGCTTTCTTT | CASLKGRGTEAFF
TRBJ2-5 | - | TRBV11-2 | - | TGTGCCAGCAGCTTAGGGTGGGAGACCCAGTACTTC | CASSLGWETQYF
TRBJ2-4 | - | TRBV5-1 | - | TGCGCCAGCAGTCCCGCGGTAGGGACGGGGGCCAAAAACATTCAGTACTTC | CASSPAVGTGAKNIQYF
TRBJ2-7 | - | TRBV27 | TRBD2 | TGTGCCAGCAGTCCTCGACTAGCGGGGTCCTACGAGCAGTACTTC | CASSPRLAGSYEQYF
TRBJ1-1 | - | TRBV3-1/TRBV3-2 | TRBD1 | TGTGCCAGCAGCCAGGGTGACAGGGGATGGAACACTGAAGCTTTCTTT | CASSQGDRGWNTEAFF
TRBJ1-1 | few | TRBV7-3 | - | TGTGCCAGCAGCTTAAATGGGTGGGGGTCCACTGAAGCTTTCTTT | CASSLNGWGSTEAFF
TRBJ2-1 | - | TRBV28 | - | TGTGCCAGCAGTTTGGGCCCTTTAGAGCAGTTCTTC | CASSLGPLEQFF